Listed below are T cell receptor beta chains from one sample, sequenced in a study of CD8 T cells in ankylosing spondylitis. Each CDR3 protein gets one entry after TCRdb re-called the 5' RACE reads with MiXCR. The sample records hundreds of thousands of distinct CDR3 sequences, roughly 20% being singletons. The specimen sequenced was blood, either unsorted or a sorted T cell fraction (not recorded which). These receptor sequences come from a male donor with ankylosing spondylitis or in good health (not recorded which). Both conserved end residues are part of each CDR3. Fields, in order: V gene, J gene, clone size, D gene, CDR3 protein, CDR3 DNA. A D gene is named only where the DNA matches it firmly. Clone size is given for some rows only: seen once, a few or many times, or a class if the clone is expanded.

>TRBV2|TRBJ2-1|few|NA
CASSSGTEQFF
TGTGCCAGCAGTTCCGGGACAGAGCAGTTCTTC
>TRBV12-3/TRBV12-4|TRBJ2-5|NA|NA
CASSSNFGGQETQYF
TGTGCCAGCAGCTCCAACTTCGGAGGTCAAGAGACCCAGTACTTC
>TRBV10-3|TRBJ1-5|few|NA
CAIRGQSNQPQHF
TGTGCCATCAGGGGACAAAGCAATCAGCCCCAGCATTTT
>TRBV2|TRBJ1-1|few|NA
CASRPGGIMNTEAFF
TGTGCCAGCAGGCCCGGTGGGATCATGAACACTGAAGCTTTCTTT
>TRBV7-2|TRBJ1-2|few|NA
CASSPRAVQYGYTF
TGTGCCAGCAGCCCCCGGGCCGTCCAGTATGGCTACACCTTC
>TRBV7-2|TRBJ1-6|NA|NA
CASSPRINNSPLHF
TGTGCCAGCAGCCCCCGCATCAATAATTCACCCCTCCACTTT
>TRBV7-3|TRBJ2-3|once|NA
CASSLTGPPSTDTQYF
TGTGCCAGCAGCCTCACAGGGCCTCCTAGCACAGATACGCAGTATTTT
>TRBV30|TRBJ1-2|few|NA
CAWSVMGYGYTF
TGTGCCTGGAGTGTGATGGGGTATGGCTACACCTTC
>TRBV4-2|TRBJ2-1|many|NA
CASSQGLVLNEQFF
TGTGCCAGCAGCCAAGGACTAGTTCTAAATGAGCAGTTCTTC
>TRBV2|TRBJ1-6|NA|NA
CASSDMASRSYNSPLHF
TGTGCCAGCAGTGACATGGCCAGCCGCTCCTATAATTCACCCCTCCACTTT
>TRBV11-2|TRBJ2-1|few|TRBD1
CASSHDRDHEQFF
TGTGCCAGCAGCCATGACAGGGATCATGAGCAGTTCTTC
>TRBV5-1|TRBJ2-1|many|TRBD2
CASSLSGRGNEQFF
TGCGCCAGCAGCTTGAGCGGGAGGGGAAATGAGCAGTTCTTC
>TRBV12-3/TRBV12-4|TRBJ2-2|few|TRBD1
CASTRTGGTGELFF
TGTGCCAGCACCCGGACAGGGGGGACCGGGGAGCTGTTTTTT
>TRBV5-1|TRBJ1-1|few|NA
CASSLNQGAEAFF
TGCGCCAGCAGCTTGAATCAGGGCGCTGAAGCTTTCTTT
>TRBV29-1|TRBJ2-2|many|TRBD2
CSAWEGTNTGELFF
TGCAGCGCTTGGGAGGGTACGAACACCGGGGAGCTGTTTTTT
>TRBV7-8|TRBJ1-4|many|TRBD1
CASSLATGNGEKLFF
TGTGCCAGCAGCTTAGCGACAGGGAACGGTGAAAAACTGTTTTTT
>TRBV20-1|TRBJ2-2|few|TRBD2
CSANTGLAGAAGELFF
TGCAGTGCTAACACGGGACTAGCGGGAGCTGCCGGGGAGCTGTTTTTT
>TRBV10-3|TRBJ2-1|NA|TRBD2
CAISEGPLLAGGNNEQFF
TGTGCCATCAGTGAAGGACCCCTACTAGCGGGAGGAAACAATGAGCAGTTCTTC
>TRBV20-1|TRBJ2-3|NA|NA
CSASSDTQYF
TGCAGTGCTAGCTCAGATACGCAGTATTTT
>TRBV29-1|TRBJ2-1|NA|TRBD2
CSVFLAGGDEQFF
TGCAGCGTTTTTCTAGCGGGGGGCGATGAGCAGTTCTTC
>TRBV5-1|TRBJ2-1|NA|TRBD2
CASSLAPGTSNEQFF
TGCGCCAGCAGCTTGGCCCCGGGGACTAGCAATGAGCAGTTCTTC
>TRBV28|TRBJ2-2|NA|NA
CATAGYTGELFF
TGTGCCACCGCAGGGTACACCGGGGAGCTGTTTTTT
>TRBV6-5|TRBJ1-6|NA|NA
CASSYSGQGASSYNSPLHF
TGTGCCAGCAGTTACTCGGGTCAAGGGGCGAGCTCCTATAATTCACCCCTCCACTTT
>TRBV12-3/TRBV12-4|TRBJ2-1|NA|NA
CASSLSGTPGNEQFF
TGTGCCAGCAGTTTATCCGGGACCCCTGGCAATGAGCAGTTCTTC
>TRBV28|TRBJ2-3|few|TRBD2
CASSPLLAGWVRTQYF
TGTGCCAGCAGTCCCCTCCTAGCGGGGTGGGTCCGTACGCAGTATTTT
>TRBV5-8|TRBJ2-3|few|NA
CASSLRGIGDTQYF
TGTGCCAGCAGCTTGAGAGGGATCGGCGATACGCAGTATTTT
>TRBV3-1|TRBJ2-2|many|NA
CASSPYTGELFF
TGTGCCAGCAGCCCGTACACCGGGGAGCTGTTTTTT
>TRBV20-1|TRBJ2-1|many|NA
CSARDLGNEQFF
TGCAGTGCTAGAGATCTTGGCAATGAGCAGTTCTTC
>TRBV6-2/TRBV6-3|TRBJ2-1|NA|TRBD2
CASSYSGSGKSVEQFF
TGTGCCAGCAGTTACTCGGGTAGCGGGAAATCTGTTGAGCAGTTCTTC
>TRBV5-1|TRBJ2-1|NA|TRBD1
CASSTYRDRGPGGSYNEQFF
TGCGCCAGCAGCACGTACCGGGACAGGGGTCCCGGGGGGTCCTACAATGAGCAGTTCTTC
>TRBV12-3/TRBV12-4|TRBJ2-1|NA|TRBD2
CASSLALLAGTNEQFF
TGTGCCAGCAGTTTAGCGCTCCTAGCGGGAACCAATGAGCAGTTCTTC
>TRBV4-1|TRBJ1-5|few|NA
CASSQMVGRSNQPQHF
TGCGCCAGCAGCCAAATGGTGGGGCGAAGCAATCAGCCCCAGCATTTT
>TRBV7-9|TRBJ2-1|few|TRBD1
CASSLEFGTVNEQFF
TGTGCCAGCAGCTTAGAATTCGGGACAGTTAATGAGCAGTTCTTC
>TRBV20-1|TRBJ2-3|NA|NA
CSARSPQYF
TGCAGTGCCCGGAGTCCGCAGTATTTT
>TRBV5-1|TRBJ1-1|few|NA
CASSPILVNTEAFF
TGCGCCAGCAGCCCCATCCTAGTGAACACTGAAGCTTTCTTT
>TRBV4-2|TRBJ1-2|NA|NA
CASSQGTEVKGYTF
TGTGCCAGCAGCCAAGGGACAGAGGTGAAAGGCTACACCTTC
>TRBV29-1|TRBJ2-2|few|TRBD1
CSSKRGQGTGELFF
TGCAGCTCAAAGAGGGGACAGGGGACCGGGGAGCTGTTTTTT
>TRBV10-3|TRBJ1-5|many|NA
CAISEWGNQPQHF
TGTGCCATCAGTGAGTGGGGAAATCAGCCCCAGCATTTT
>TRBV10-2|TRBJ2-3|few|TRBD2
CASSVLAGGPSTDTQYF
TGCGCCAGCAGTGTACTAGCGGGAGGGCCTAGTACAGATACGCAGTATTTT
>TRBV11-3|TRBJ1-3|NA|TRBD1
CASSPGQGPGNTIYF
TGTGCCAGCAGCCCAGGACAGGGACCTGGAAACACCATATATTTT
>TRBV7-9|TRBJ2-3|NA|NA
CASSAGASGTDTQYF
TGTGCCAGCAGCGCCGGGGCGTCGGGCACAGATACGCAGTATTTT
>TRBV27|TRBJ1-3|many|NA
CASSRNHIMGNTIYF
TGTGCCAGCAGTCGTAATCACATTATGGGAAACACCATATATTTT
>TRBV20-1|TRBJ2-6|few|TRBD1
CSARVGRQGLSGANVLTF
TGCAGTGCTAGAGTGGGGCGACAGGGTCTATCTGGGGCCAACGTCCTGACTTTC
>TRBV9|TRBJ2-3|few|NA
CASSVWRDTDTQYF
TGTGCCAGCAGCGTATGGCGGGACACAGATACGCAGTATTTT
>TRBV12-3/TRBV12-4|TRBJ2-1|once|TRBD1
CASTGQGWDGWGHHNEQFF
TGTGCCAGCACCGGACAGGGTTGGGACGGGTGGGGCCATCACAATGAGCAGTTCTTC
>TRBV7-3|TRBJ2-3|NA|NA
CASSLTGLDTQYF
TGTGCCAGCAGCTTAACCGGACTAGATACGCAGTATTTT
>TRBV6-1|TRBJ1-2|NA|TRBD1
CASRPDRGHYGYTF
TGTGCCAGCAGACCCGACAGGGGGCACTATGGCTACACCTTC
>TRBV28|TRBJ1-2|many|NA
CASSLITRDGSYTF
TGTGCCAGCAGTTTAATTACCCGGGACGGCAGCTACACCTTC
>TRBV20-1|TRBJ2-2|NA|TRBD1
CSARPWTGPNTGELFF
TGCAGTGCTAGACCTTGGACAGGACCGAACACCGGGGAGCTGTTTTTT
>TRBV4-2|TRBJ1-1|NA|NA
CASSQGAGSIENTEAFF
TGTGCCAGCAGCCAAGGGGCCGGCTCAATTGAGAACACTGAAGCTTTCTTT
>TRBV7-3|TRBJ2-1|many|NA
CASSLGAGESQFF
TGTGCCAGCAGCTTGGGGGCGGGAGAGTCGCAGTTCTTC
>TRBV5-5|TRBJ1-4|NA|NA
CASSLIGANNEKLFF
TGTGCCAGCAGCTTGATCGGGGCCAATAATGAAAAACTGTTTTTT